This TCR beta chain was sequenced in a study of blood T cell repertoires in COVID-19. In the study overall: There were acute and convalescent COVID-19 samples, and they came from the United States, Italy and Spain.

The sample holds one count of this clone. Clones were read by immunoSEQ multiplex PCR, and TCRdb kept only the in-frame ones, dropping some. The table has approximately 60,000 clones, roughly four fifths seen once; the top ten hold around 14%. Germline lookup yields CDR1 SGDLS and CDR2 YYNGEE. This CDR3 is 15 amino acids long. Trimming left V 3 bases short and J 7 bases short, with 19 bases between. This sequence joins TRBV9 and TRBJ1-2, with D perhaps TRBD1 (6 bases). The source material was peripheral blood. The receptor was derived from a man older than 75 with acute or convalescent COVID-19. As DNA, the CDR3 is TGTGCCAGCAGCGCCTTTGGGACACCGGACGGTGGCTACACCTTC. Its translation: CASSAFGTPDGGYTF.